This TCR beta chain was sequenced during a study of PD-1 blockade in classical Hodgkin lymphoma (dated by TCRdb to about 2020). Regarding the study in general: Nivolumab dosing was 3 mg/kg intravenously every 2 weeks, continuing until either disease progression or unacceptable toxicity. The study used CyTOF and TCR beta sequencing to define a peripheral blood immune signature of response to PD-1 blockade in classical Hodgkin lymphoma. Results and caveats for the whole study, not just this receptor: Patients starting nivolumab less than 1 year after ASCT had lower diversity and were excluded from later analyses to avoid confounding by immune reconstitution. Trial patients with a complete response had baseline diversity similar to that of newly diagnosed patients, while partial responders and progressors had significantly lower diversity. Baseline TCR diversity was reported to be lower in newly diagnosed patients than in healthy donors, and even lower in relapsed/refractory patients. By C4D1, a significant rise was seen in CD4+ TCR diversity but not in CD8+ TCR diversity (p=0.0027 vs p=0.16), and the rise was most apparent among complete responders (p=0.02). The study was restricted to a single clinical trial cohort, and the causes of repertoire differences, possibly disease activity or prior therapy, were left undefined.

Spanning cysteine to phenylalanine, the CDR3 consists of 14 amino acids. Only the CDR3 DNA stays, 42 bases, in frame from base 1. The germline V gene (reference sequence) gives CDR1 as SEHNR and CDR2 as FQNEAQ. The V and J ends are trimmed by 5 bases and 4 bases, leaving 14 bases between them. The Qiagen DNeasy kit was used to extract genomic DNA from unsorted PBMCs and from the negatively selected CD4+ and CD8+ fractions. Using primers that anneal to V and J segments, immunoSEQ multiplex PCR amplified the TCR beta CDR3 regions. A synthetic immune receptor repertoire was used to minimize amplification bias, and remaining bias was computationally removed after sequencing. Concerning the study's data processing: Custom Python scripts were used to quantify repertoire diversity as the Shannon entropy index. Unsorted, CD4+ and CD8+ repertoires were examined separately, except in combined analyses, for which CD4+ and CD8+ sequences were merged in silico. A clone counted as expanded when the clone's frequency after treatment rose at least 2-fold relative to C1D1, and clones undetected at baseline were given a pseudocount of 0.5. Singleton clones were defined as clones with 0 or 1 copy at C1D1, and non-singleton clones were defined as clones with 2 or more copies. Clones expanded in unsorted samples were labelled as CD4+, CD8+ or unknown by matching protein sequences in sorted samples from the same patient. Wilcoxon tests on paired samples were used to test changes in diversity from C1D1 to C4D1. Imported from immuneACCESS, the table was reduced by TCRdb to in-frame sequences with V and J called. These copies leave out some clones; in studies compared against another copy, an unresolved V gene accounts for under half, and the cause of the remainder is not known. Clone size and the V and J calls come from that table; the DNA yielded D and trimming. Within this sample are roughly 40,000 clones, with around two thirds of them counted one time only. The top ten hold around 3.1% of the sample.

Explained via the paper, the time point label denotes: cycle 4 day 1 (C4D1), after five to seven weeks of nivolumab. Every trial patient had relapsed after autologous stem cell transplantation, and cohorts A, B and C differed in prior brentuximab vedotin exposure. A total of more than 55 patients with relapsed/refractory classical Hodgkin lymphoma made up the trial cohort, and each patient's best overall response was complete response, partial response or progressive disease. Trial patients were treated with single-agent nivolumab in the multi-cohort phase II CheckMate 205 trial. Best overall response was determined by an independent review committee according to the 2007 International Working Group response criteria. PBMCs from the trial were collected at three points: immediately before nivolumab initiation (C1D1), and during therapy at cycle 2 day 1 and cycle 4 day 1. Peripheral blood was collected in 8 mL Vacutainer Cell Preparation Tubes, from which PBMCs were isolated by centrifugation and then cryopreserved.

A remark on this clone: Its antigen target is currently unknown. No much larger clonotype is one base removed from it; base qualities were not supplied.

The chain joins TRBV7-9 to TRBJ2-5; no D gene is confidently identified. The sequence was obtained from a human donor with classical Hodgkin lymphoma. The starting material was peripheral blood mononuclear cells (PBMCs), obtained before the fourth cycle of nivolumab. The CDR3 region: CASSLPGAAETQYF. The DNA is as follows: TGTGCCAGCAGCCTCCCCGGAGCCGCAGAGACCCAGTACTTC.